The clone carrying this T cell receptor (beta chain) was counted ten times or more. The antigen is undetermined. These data come from a study of blood T cells in healthy people across ages. The CDR3 is 13 residues long. V was shortened by 2 bases and J by 0 bases, with 5 bases between the two germline ends. Germline V CDR1 and CDR2: MDHEN, SYDVKM. General study results and limits: Strongly correlated with naive T cell percentage was TCR beta diversity. Diversity figures based on one million T cells were deemed too low.

Primers used in a second PCR of about 6 to 11 cycles were a sample-barcoded 5' primer and a J-beta primer mix. Each CDR3 protein is one row after TCRdb ran MiXCR on the 5' RACE reads. The table lists some 800,000 distinct CDR3 sequences, approximately 25% of them singletons, with roughly 3.8% in the top ten. This sample was also put to use in a study of T cells of mothers and their children. This second study notes: Researchers put all of the extracted RNA into cDNA synthesis, using roughly 1.5 ug per 15 ul.

This clonotype was obtained from a boy aged 10-17 years in good health. The sequencing input was blood. This chain links TRBV28 with TRBJ2-7; no reliable D call. For the CDR3, the DNA is TGTGCCAGCAGTTTACTTTACTCCTACGAGCAGTACTTC. It encodes CASSLLYSYEQYF.